What follows describes a single T cell receptor (beta chain). What antigen it recognizes has not been identified. Qualities for individual bases were not recorded, and no much larger clone is one base off. The library was made by 5' RACE. The data were produced on an Illumina HiSeq 2500. A second roughly 7 to 11 cycle PCR used a sample-barcoded 5' primer and a J-beta primer mix. A unique molecular identifier was introduced onto each TCR beta cDNA molecule by a template-switch 5' adaptor carrying 12 random nucleotides. Each sample yielded at least 3 million CDR3-containing paired-end reads. First-strand cDNA was synthesized from all RNA with the Mint cDNA synthesis kit, primed by a TRBC-specific oligonucleotide. All cDNA was treated with uracil-DNA glycosylase and then went through a first 18-cycle PCR with the universal primers M1SS and BC2_uni_R. The paper's processing steps were these. Normalization of each sample was performed by random selection of 1 million high-quality reads, each carrying a distinct molecular identifier. Instead of being binned into consensus sequences, reads that shared molecular identifiers were thrown out. MiTCR, with a Q25 quality threshold and the strictest error-elimination algorithm, was used for CDR3 identification, clonotype clustering and error correction. A nonparametric unseen species model with Euler transformation was used to estimate lower-bound total TCR beta diversity. In TCRdb, the public reads were trimmed at Q25 with fastp and aligned with MiXCR, with productive beta chains retained. Every CDR3 protein is listed once, alongside the most common genes and DNA of its rows. These V and J calls derive from TCRdb rather than the authors' analysis. For this sample the table gives 1.5 million to 2 million distinct CDR3 sequences, of which approximately 50% were detected only once. Approximately 2.1% of the sample rests with the top ten.

These data come from a study of blood T cells in healthy people across ages (dated by TCRdb to 2015 to 2017). Regarding the complete study: In model experiments, roughly one uniquely barcoded TCR beta cDNA molecule per two T cells was captured by template switching. Donors of different ages were randomly distributed across sequencing lanes to avoid experimental bias. The study analyzed two additional independent replicas of 1 million unique cDNA reads from the same blood draw for two donors, one aged 18 to 30 and one aged 80 or older. Four age groups were formed from the donors: young (average roughly 15 years), middle-aged (around 40), aged (roughly 58) and long-lived (82). Age-related changes in TCR beta repertoire diversity were measured in the study by deep sequencing normalized with unique cDNA molecular identifiers.

Donors were a few dozen systemically healthy Caucasian individuals from Russia aged roughly 6 to 95 years. Each donor gave ten milliliters of peripheral blood, drawn into EDTA-treated Vacutainer tubes. Ficoll-Paque density-gradient centrifugation was used to isolate PBMCs, with at least 6.5 million obtained per sample. Total RNA, at least 6 micrograms per sample, was extracted from PBMCs with Trizol reagent. For every donor, an aliquot of PBMCs went through flow cytometry to measure the percentages of naive CD45RAhigh/CD27high T cells. CDR1 and CDR2 are read off the germline V gene as MDHEN and SYDVKM. Trimming takes 6 bases from V and 6 bases from J, and the germline ends sit 16 bases apart. Inclusive of the bounding cysteine and phenylalanine, the CDR3 is 14 residues long. This entry keeps only the CDR3 DNA: 42 bases, framed from base 1. What the authors observed across the whole study: There was a strong correlation between observed TCR beta diversity and the percentage of naive T cells measured by flow cytometry. Estimates of total diversity from one million sequenced T cells were regarded as lower bounds and underestimates. As age increased, observed TCR beta diversity per million T cells dropped in a roughly linear way, and a significant reduction was already evident by age 40. Since profiling was done on bulk unsorted PBMCs, naive and antigen-experienced compartments could not be conclusively compared. Because the CMV infection status of the donors was unknown, age-related changes in expanded clonotypes may potentially have been confounded. Compared with the aged group, the long-lived group had more naive CD4+ T cells, fewer expanded clones and increased TCR diversity, suggesting age selection.

The source of this sequence is a middle-aged woman in good health. Sequenced: blood. The chain uses TRBV28 and TRBJ2-3, with the D gene call left open. The DNA reads as follows: TGTGCCAGCAGATCCCGACGGATCAAGGATACGCAGTATTTT. Its protein is CASRSRRIKDTQYF. The CDR3, completed at both ends by the reference TRBV28 and TRBJ2-3 genes, gives the full variable domain DVKVTQSSRYLVKRTGEKVFLECVQDMDHENMFWYRQDPGLGLRLIYFSYDVKMKEKGDIPEGYSVSREKKERFSLILESASTNQTSMYLCASRSRRIKDTQYFGPGTRLTVL.